This TCR beta chain was sequenced in a study of blood T cell repertoires in COVID-19. This clone was observed a single time. Trimming removed 5 bases from V and 9 bases from J; junction bases left unmatched: 9. CDR1 KGHDR and CDR2 SFDVKD come from the germline V gene. This CDR3 region has 14 residues. Profiling relied on immunoSEQ multiplex PCR, and the TCRdb table lists in-frame clones only, not all of them. The data show about 300,000 clones, about 90% seen once. The TCR originated in a man between 18 and 29 years old who had recovered from COVID-19. Sequences were obtained from peripheral blood. The rearrangement links TRBV24-1 to TRBJ2-1; 7 nucleotides match TRBD1. CDR3 residues: CATSAPRQGPEQFF. CDR3 nucleotides: TGTGCCACCAGTGCCCCTCGACAGGGTCCTGAGCAGTTCTTC.